These T cell receptor beta chains were read from a single sample in a study of CD8 T cells in ankylosing spondylitis. TCRdb itself ran the 5' RACE reads through MiXCR, one entry per CDR3 protein. The sample lists 700,000 to 1,000,000 distinct CDR3 sequences; about 11% were seen once. Specimen: blood, either unsorted or a sorted T cell fraction (not recorded which). Every receptor here comes from a male donor with ankylosing spondylitis. Each CDR3 is given with its conserved first and last residue. Each record gives: clone size, D gene, CDR3 length, V gene, J gene, CDR3 protein, CDR3 DNA. The D gene is left open where the match is weak. Clone size appears in some rows only: once, few, many, or a class for an expanded clone.

clone_size: -; d_call: -; cdr3_length: 14; v_call: TRBV4-3; j_call: TRBJ2-2; cdr3_aa: CASSQADSTGELFF; cdr3_nt: TGCGCCAGCAGCCAAGCTGACTCTACCGGGGAGCTGTTTTTT
clone_size: many; d_call: -; cdr3_length: 13; v_call: TRBV29-1; j_call: TRBJ1-1; cdr3_aa: CSVETGYHTEAFF; cdr3_nt: TGCAGCGTTGAAACAGGGTATCACACTGAAGCTTTCTTT
clone_size: -; d_call: -; cdr3_length: 15; v_call: TRBV20-1; j_call: TRBJ2-7; cdr3_aa: CSARSVTFMTYEQYF; cdr3_nt: TGCAGTGCTAGATCCGTAACCTTCATGACCTACGAGCAGTACTTC
clone_size: many; d_call: TRBD1; cdr3_length: 15; v_call: TRBV6-1; j_call: TRBJ1-5; cdr3_aa: CASSSQGRYNQPQHF; cdr3_nt: TGTGCCAGCAGCTCACAGGGGAGGTACAATCAGCCCCAGCATTTT
clone_size: few; d_call: -; cdr3_length: 13; v_call: TRBV12-3/TRBV12-4; j_call: TRBJ2-3; cdr3_aa: CASISSTRDTQYF; cdr3_nt: TGTGCCAGCATTAGCTCCACGAGAGATACGCAGTATTTT
clone_size: few; d_call: -; cdr3_length: 14; v_call: TRBV7-2; j_call: TRBJ1-2; cdr3_aa: CASSLAMEGDGYTF; cdr3_nt: TGTGCCAGCAGCTTAGCGATGGAGGGAGATGGCTACACCTTC
clone_size: many; d_call: -; cdr3_length: 13; v_call: TRBV12-3/TRBV12-4; j_call: TRBJ1-1; cdr3_aa: CASSLGAGFEAFF; cdr3_nt: TGTGCCAGCAGTTTAGGGGCAGGGTTTGAAGCTTTCTTT
clone_size: few; d_call: TRBD2; cdr3_length: 14; v_call: TRBV7-3; j_call: TRBJ2-1; cdr3_aa: CASSSGLAGDEQFF; cdr3_nt: TGTGCCAGCAGCTCGGGACTAGCGGGGGATGAGCAGTTCTTC
clone_size: -; d_call: TRBD1; cdr3_length: 15; v_call: TRBV27; j_call: TRBJ2-7; cdr3_aa: CASSPSRTGAAEQYF; cdr3_nt: TGTGCCAGCAGTCCCTCAAGGACAGGGGCGGCCGAGCAGTACTTC
clone_size: -; d_call: -; cdr3_length: 15; v_call: TRBV19; j_call: TRBJ1-1; cdr3_aa: CASKARGGRNTEAFF; cdr3_nt: TGTGCCAGTAAAGCCAGGGGCGGAAGGAACACTGAAGCTTTCTTT
clone_size: few; d_call: -; cdr3_length: 12; v_call: TRBV20-1; j_call: TRBJ2-2; cdr3_aa: CSAKRPAGELFF; cdr3_nt: TGCAGTGCTAAGCGGCCCGCCGGGGAGCTGTTTTTT
clone_size: -; d_call: -; cdr3_length: 13; v_call: TRBV4-2; j_call: TRBJ2-3; cdr3_aa: CASSRGLPDTQYF; cdr3_nt: TGTGCCAGCAGCCGGGGGCTCCCAGATACGCAGTATTTT
clone_size: -; d_call: TRBD1; cdr3_length: 14; v_call: TRBV30; j_call: TRBJ1-5; cdr3_aa: CAWDTGGGHQPQHF; cdr3_nt: TGTGCCTGGGACACAGGGGGCGGGCATCAGCCCCAGCATTTT
clone_size: -; d_call: -; cdr3_length: 12; v_call: TRBV20-1; j_call: TRBJ2-1; cdr3_aa: CSAPPALNEQFF; cdr3_nt: TGCAGTGCCCCTCCCGCCCTCAATGAGCAGTTCTTC
clone_size: -; d_call: -; cdr3_length: 14; v_call: TRBV7-8; j_call: TRBJ1-2; cdr3_aa: CASSLYTVSGSYTF; cdr3_nt: TGTGCCAGCAGCTTATACACGGTCTCTGGGAGCTACACCTTC
clone_size: -; d_call: -; cdr3_length: 18; v_call: TRBV5-1; j_call: TRBJ1-6; cdr3_aa: CASSLAGWGRSYNSPLHF; cdr3_nt: TGCGCCAGCAGCTTGGCCGGGTGGGGTCGGTCCTATAATTCACCCCTCCACTTT
clone_size: many; d_call: -; cdr3_length: 14; v_call: TRBV5-1; j_call: TRBJ1-1; cdr3_aa: CASSLDPSNTEAFF; cdr3_nt: TGCGCCAGCAGCTTGGACCCATCGAACACTGAAGCTTTCTTT
clone_size: few; d_call: -; cdr3_length: 15; v_call: TRBV6-5; j_call: TRBJ1-3; cdr3_aa: CASSYSAARGNTIYF; cdr3_nt: TGTGCCAGCAGTTACTCGGCAGCTCGTGGAAACACCATATATTTT
clone_size: few; d_call: -; cdr3_length: 15; v_call: TRBV15; j_call: TRBJ1-6; cdr3_aa: CATSINRADNSPLHF; cdr3_nt: TGTGCCACCAGCATCAACAGGGCAGATAATTCACCCCTCCACTTT
clone_size: few; d_call: -; cdr3_length: 16; v_call: TRBV5-1; j_call: TRBJ2-5; cdr3_aa: CASSLGAARGQETQYF; cdr3_nt: TGCGCCAGCAGCTTGGGGGCGGCCAGGGGCCAAGAGACCCAGTACTTC
clone_size: many; d_call: -; cdr3_length: 13; v_call: TRBV20-1; j_call: TRBJ1-2; cdr3_aa: CSANEDRDYGYTF; cdr3_nt: TGCAGTGCTAACGAGGACCGCGACTATGGCTACACCTTC
clone_size: few; d_call: -; cdr3_length: 13; v_call: TRBV12-3/TRBV12-4; j_call: TRBJ1-2; cdr3_aa: CASSSWGGDGYTF; cdr3_nt: TGTGCCAGCAGCTCCTGGGGGGGCGATGGCTACACCTTC
clone_size: -; d_call: -; cdr3_length: 13; v_call: TRBV20-1; j_call: TRBJ2-3; cdr3_aa: CSAVPDLSDTQYF; cdr3_nt: TGCAGTGCCGTCCCGGATCTTTCAGATACGCAGTATTTT
clone_size: -; d_call: TRBD2; cdr3_length: 14; v_call: TRBV18; j_call: TRBJ2-6; cdr3_aa: CASRPGGGANVLTF; cdr3_nt: TGTGCCAGCCGCCCGGGAGGCGGGGCCAACGTCCTGACTTTC
clone_size: -; d_call: -; cdr3_length: 15; v_call: TRBV6-2/TRBV6-3; j_call: TRBJ2-1; cdr3_aa: CASGKQGFLYNEQFF; cdr3_nt: TGTGCCAGCGGAAAACAGGGTTTTCTATACAATGAGCAGTTCTTC
clone_size: -; d_call: TRBD1; cdr3_length: 15; v_call: TRBV6-1; j_call: TRBJ2-3; cdr3_aa: CASSAGTGSTDTQYF; cdr3_nt: TGTGCCAGCAGTGCCGGGACAGGGAGCACAGATACGCAGTATTTT
clone_size: -; d_call: TRBD1; cdr3_length: 15; v_call: TRBV10-3; j_call: TRBJ2-3; cdr3_aa: CANSFTGGITDTQYF; cdr3_nt: TGTGCCAACTCCTTTACAGGGGGGATCACAGATACGCAGTATTTT
clone_size: -; d_call: TRBD1; cdr3_length: 14; v_call: TRBV11-2; j_call: TRBJ2-2; cdr3_aa: CASTRTGMTGELFF; cdr3_nt: TGTGCCAGCACCCGGACAGGGATGACCGGGGAGCTGTTTTTT
clone_size: -; d_call: TRBD2; cdr3_length: 20; v_call: TRBV20-1; j_call: TRBJ2-1; cdr3_aa: CSARVQSWTSGRAWVYEQFF; cdr3_nt: TGCAGTGCTAGAGTTCAATCATGGACTAGCGGGAGGGCCTGGGTATATGAGCAGTTCTTC
clone_size: few; d_call: TRBD2; cdr3_length: 15; v_call: TRBV5-1; j_call: TRBJ2-1; cdr3_aa: CASTETSGTYNEQFF; cdr3_nt: TGCGCCAGCACCGAGACTAGCGGGACTTACAATGAGCAGTTCTTC
clone_size: -; d_call: -; cdr3_length: 14; v_call: TRBV6-1; j_call: TRBJ1-2; cdr3_aa: CATLLQGTSYGYTF; cdr3_nt: TGTGCCACCCTCCTCCAGGGCACCTCCTATGGCTACACCTTC
clone_size: few; d_call: -; cdr3_length: 15; v_call: TRBV6-2/TRBV6-3; j_call: TRBJ1-5; cdr3_aa: CASSYGVSRNQPQHF; cdr3_nt: TGTGCCAGCAGTTACGGGGTTTCAAGAAATCAGCCCCAGCATTTT
clone_size: few; d_call: -; cdr3_length: 13; v_call: TRBV6-1; j_call: TRBJ1-2; cdr3_aa: CASRPTVNYGYTF; cdr3_nt: TGTGCCAGCAGGCCGACAGTTAACTATGGCTACACCTTC
clone_size: -; d_call: TRBD1; cdr3_length: 15; v_call: TRBV25-1; j_call: TRBJ2-1; cdr3_aa: CASSGLGTVYNEQFF; cdr3_nt: TGTGCCAGCAGTGGATTAGGGACAGTCTACAATGAGCAGTTCTTC
clone_size: -; d_call: -; cdr3_length: 13; v_call: TRBV9; j_call: TRBJ2-7; cdr3_aa: CASSVGVTYEQYF; cdr3_nt: TGTGCCAGCAGCGTAGGTGTGACCTACGAGCAGTACTTC
clone_size: -; d_call: -; cdr3_length: 15; v_call: TRBV6-5; j_call: TRBJ2-3; cdr3_aa: CASSSPGGGTDTQYF; cdr3_nt: TGTGCCAGCAGTTCACCCGGGGGCGGGACAGATACGCAGTATTTT
clone_size: few; d_call: -; cdr3_length: 15; v_call: TRBV5-1; j_call: TRBJ1-2; cdr3_aa: CASSSTGTLDYGYTF; cdr3_nt: TGCGCCAGCAGTTCCACCGGGACGCTCGACTATGGCTACACCTTC
clone_size: -; d_call: -; cdr3_length: 17; v_call: TRBV4-2; j_call: TRBJ2-1; cdr3_aa: CASSHFSPYKRDNEQFF; cdr3_nt: TGTGCCAGCAGCCACTTCTCTCCTTATAAGCGGGACAATGAGCAGTTCTTC
clone_size: many; d_call: -; cdr3_length: 16; v_call: TRBV20-1; j_call: TRBJ2-1; cdr3_aa: CSARDYGGSASDEQFF; cdr3_nt: TGCAGTGCTAGAGATTACGGAGGGAGTGCTTCGGATGAGCAGTTCTTC
clone_size: few; d_call: -; cdr3_length: 17; v_call: TRBV7-2; j_call: TRBJ2-4; cdr3_aa: CASSLRGGDRGKNIQYF; cdr3_nt: TGTGCCAGCAGCTTAAGGGGGGGAGACAGGGGCAAAAACATTCAGTACTTC
clone_size: -; d_call: -; cdr3_length: 13; v_call: TRBV7-9; j_call: TRBJ1-6; cdr3_aa: CASSMQANSPLHF; cdr3_nt: TGTGCCAGCAGCATGCAGGCTAATTCACCCCTCCACTTT
clone_size: few; d_call: -; cdr3_length: 10; v_call: TRBV20-1; j_call: TRBJ2-4; cdr3_aa: CSAQLNIQYF; cdr3_nt: TGCAGTGCGCAACTAAACATTCAGTACTTC
clone_size: many; d_call: -; cdr3_length: 12; v_call: TRBV29-1; j_call: TRBJ2-5; cdr3_aa: CSVGDNEETQYF; cdr3_nt: TGCAGCGTTGGTGACAACGAAGAGACCCAGTACTTC
clone_size: many; d_call: -; cdr3_length: 11; v_call: TRBV29-1; j_call: TRBJ2-3; cdr3_aa: CSPTRGATQYF; cdr3_nt: TGCAGCCCGACCCGGGGGGCGACGCAGTATTTT
clone_size: -; d_call: -; cdr3_length: 12; v_call: TRBV10-1; j_call: TRBJ2-2; cdr3_aa: CASQTSTGELFF; cdr3_nt: TGCGCCAGCCAAACTAGTACCGGGGAGCTGTTTTTT
clone_size: -; d_call: TRBD1; cdr3_length: 15; v_call: TRBV5-5; j_call: TRBJ2-4; cdr3_aa: CASSSTGAVGNIQYF; cdr3_nt: TGTGCCAGCAGCTCGACAGGGGCCGTGGGAAACATTCAGTACTTC
clone_size: few; d_call: -; cdr3_length: 13; v_call: TRBV5-1; j_call: TRBJ1-1; cdr3_aa: CASSYRLSAEAFF; cdr3_nt: TGCGCCAGCAGCTACAGGCTTTCCGCTGAAGCTTTCTTT
clone_size: -; d_call: -; cdr3_length: 16; v_call: TRBV18; j_call: TRBJ2-2; cdr3_aa: CASSPNGALNTGELFF; cdr3_nt: TGTGCCAGCTCACCCAACGGAGCATTGAACACCGGGGAGCTGTTTTTT
clone_size: few; d_call: TRBD1; cdr3_length: 18; v_call: TRBV27; j_call: TRBJ1-1; cdr3_aa: CASSHQPRIQGAFTEAFF; cdr3_nt: TGTGCCAGCAGTCATCAACCGAGGATCCAGGGGGCTTTCACTGAAGCTTTCTTT
clone_size: -; d_call: TRBD2; cdr3_length: 17; v_call: TRBV6-1; j_call: TRBJ2-1; cdr3_aa: CASSEASTSGSYNEQFF; cdr3_nt: TGTGCCAGCAGTGAAGCGTCGACTAGCGGGTCCTACAATGAGCAGTTCTTC
clone_size: many; d_call: TRBD2; cdr3_length: 17; v_call: TRBV5-1; j_call: TRBJ2-2; cdr3_aa: CASSSPPGLTNTGELFF; cdr3_nt: TGCGCCAGCAGCTCGCCTCCGGGACTAACGAACACCGGGGAGCTGTTTTTT
clone_size: -; d_call: TRBD2; cdr3_length: 15; v_call: TRBV5-5; j_call: TRBJ2-2; cdr3_aa: CASSRLAGETGELFF; cdr3_nt: TGTGCCAGCAGCCGTCTAGCGGGAGAAACCGGGGAGCTGTTTTTT